The entry below describes one T cell receptor beta chain. What it binds is not known. The data derive from a study of T cells in Graves' hyperthyroidism and ophthalmopathy. Findings and limits, study-wide: Blood also held most thyroid clonotypes expanded beyond 0.001. A median around 5.9 months before onset, the model predicted ophthalmopathy.

Trimming left V 8 bases short and J 3 bases short, with 11 bases between. The CDR3 contains 13 residues. Germline V gene sequence: CDR1 MNHEY, CDR2 SVGEGT. Each person with ophthalmopathy scored at least 3 on the Clinical Activity Score, reached NOSPECS grade 4 or higher, and had been ill under 3 months. On the basis of clinical symptoms, serum thyroxine and TRAb, thyroid ultrasound and orbital computed tomography, diagnoses were made. The CDR3 regions of TCR beta were amplified from RNA transcripts. A first-round RT-PCR of the TCR CDR3 used the HTBI primer set. TCRdb independently ran MiXCR on the multiplex PCR reads; one entry per CDR3 protein. The table shows about 600,000 distinct CDR3 sequences, with approximately 14% occurring only once.

The clonotype was recovered from a young woman with Graves' ophthalmopathy. The chain recombines TRBV6-2 or TRBV6-3 with TRBJ2-1; maybe TRBD2 (5 bases). Sequenced input: blood. CDR3 in DNA: TGTGCCAGCTTTGCGGGCGTCTACAATGAGCAGTTCTTC. Amino acid sequence: CASFAGVYNEQFF.